The T cell receptor (beta chain) described here comes from a study of T cell changes during pregnancy in multiple sclerosis. Profiled with immunoSEQ multiplex PCR; TCRdb holds only in-frame clones, not every one. There are 45,000 to 50,000 clones in the sample; roughly 93% occur only once, and about 0.36% lies in the top ten. Trimming shortened V by 7 bases and J by 5 bases, and 18 bases separated the two germline ends. Germline V CDR1 and CDR2: MNHEY, SVGAGI. The CDR3 runs to 14 residues. The chain combines TRBV6-5 with TRBJ2-7; TRBD2 is a possible D gene (7 bases). The sequence was obtained from a female donor in good health, enrolled as a control in a pregnancy study. The sequencing used CD4+ T cells from peripheral blood mononuclear cells, collected in the second trimester of pregnancy. DNA for the CDR3: TGTGCCAGCATCTATGCGGGGGCGCAAAACGAGCAGTACTTC. As protein: CASIYAGAQNEQYF.